The 20 T cell receptor beta chains given below trace back to one sample, sequenced in a study of T cell repertoires in cytomegalovirus infection. Using its own MiXCR run on the reads, TCRdb lists one record per CDR3 protein. The sample includes hundreds of thousands of distinct CDR3 sequences, 20% to 25% seen only once; the top ten take 6.5% to 10%. The sample consisted of CD8+ T cells from PBMCs. These receptors were collected from a human donor in good health (CMV status not recorded). Some clones in this sample may be carry-over from other donors' samples.

This clonotype was seen more than once but under ten times. This sequence joins TRBV25-1 and TRBJ2-5; 10 bases map to TRBD2. CDR3 length: 16 amino acids. V gave up 4 bases and J gave up 2 bases; unmatched junction bases: 7. Per the germline V gene, CDR1 is MGHDK and CDR2 is SYGVNS. The CDR3 here is CASSGVTSGFQETQYF. The DNA of the CDR3 is TGTGCCAGCAGTGGCGTGACTAGCGGGTTTCAAGAGACCCAGTACTTC.

This sequence joins TRBV27 and TRBJ2-3; TRBD1 agrees at 8 bases. The CDR3 consists of 15 residues. Per germline, CDR1 MNHEY and CDR2 SMNVEV (reference sequence). J lost 5 bases, V lost 3 bases, and 7 bases had no gene match. CDR3 in DNA: TGTGCCAGCAGTTTCCAGACAGGGGCCGGAGATACGCAGTATTTT. It yields the protein CASSFQTGAGDTQYF.

In this sample, this clonotype turned up a few times. The chain recombines TRBV29-1 with TRBJ2-7; possible D gene TRBD1, 5 bases. Germline CDR1 is SQVTM and CDR2 is ANQGSEA. This CDR3 has 12 amino acids. V was cut by 4 bases and J by 6 bases, with 13 bases left in between. DNA of the CDR3: TGCAGCGTTGTGGGGCAGGGTAGCGAGCAGTACTTC. Translation: CSVVGQGSEQYF.

A note on this clonotype: At one boundary the junction diverges from the germline segment, which might be a read error. This rearrangement joins TRBV14 to TRBJ2-7; D is unclear. CDR3 length: 12 amino acids. Per germline, CDR1 SGHDN and CDR2 FVKESK. CDR3 DNA: TGTGCCGGCAGCCAATTTAGCTACGAGCAGTACTTC. It yields the protein CAGSQFSYEQYF.

In its sample, this clonotype was seen many times. The chain has TRBV7-3 and TRBJ1-2; 7 positions agree with TRBD1. This CDR3 contains 12 residues. Losses at the gene ends were 4 bases for V and 8 bases for J; bases not matched to a gene: 4. The germline V gene has CDR1 SGHTA and CDR2 FQGTGA. The CDR3 region has the DNA TGTGCCAGCAGCTCGACAGGGTCCGGCTACACCTTC. Residues: CASSSTGSGYTF.

V and J are TRBV15 and TRBJ2-7, with D possibly matching TRBD2 (6 bases). Looked up from germline, CDR1 is LNHNV and CDR2 is YYDKDF (reference sequence). This CDR3 has 17 residues. Trimming pared 0 bases from V and 0 bases from J, leaving 15 bases between. The CDR3 DNA reads TGTGCCACCAGCAGAGAGGGGCCGGGGGAGAGCTCCTACGAGCAGTACGTC. This encodes CATSREGPGESSYEQYV.

V is TRBV6-2 or TRBV6-3 and J is TRBJ2-4; the D gene is possibly TRBD1 (5 bases). This CDR3 spans 17 amino acids. Per germline, CDR1 MNHEY and CDR2 SVGEGT. Deletions cut 4 bases from V and 0 bases from J, with 16 bases between. This CDR3 reads CASSSLQDTLAKNIQYF. CDR3 sequence (DNA): TGTGCCAGCAGTTCGCTACAGGACACTCTAGCCAAAAACATTCAGTACTTC.

The gene calls are TRBV6-4 and TRBJ1-6; maybe TRBD1 (5 bases). V gave up 6 bases and J gave up 10 bases, with 16 bases separating them. CDR1 MRHNA and CDR2 SNTAGT come from the germline V gene. This CDR3 region has 14 residues. This CDR3 reads CASSAGRVGSPLHF. The DNA for the CDR3 is TGTGCCAGCAGCGCTGGCAGGGTCGGCTCACCCCTCCACTTT.

The chain couples TRBV7-4 to TRBJ1-2; weak D call: TRBD1 (6 bases). The CDR3 runs to 13 residues. The V end lost 5 bases, the J end lost 8 bases, and 15 bases lay between the germline ends. The germline CDR1 and CDR2 sequences are SGHVT and SQSDAQ. CDR3 region: CASSDGTLVGYTF. For the CDR3, the DNA is TGTGCCAGCAGCGACGGGACACTCGTCGGCTACACCTTC.

This sequence joins TRBV20-1 and TRBJ1-6; 9 bases are a match to TRBD1. CDR3 size: 13 residues. The V gene's germline CDR1 is DFQATT and CDR2 SNEGSKA (reference sequence). V lost 5 bases, J lost 11 bases, and 7 bases stayed unmatched. CDR3 DNA sequence: TGCAGTGCTCCGGACAGGGGCGTGACACCCCTCCACTTT. It is translated as CSAPDRGVTPLHF.

About this clonotype itself: One end of the junction varies from germline; a read error may be responsible. V is TRBV7-6 and J is TRBJ1-1; D is undetermined. The CDR3 runs to 16 residues. Germline V gives CDR1 SGHVS, CDR2 FNYEAQ. CDR3 nucleotide sequence: TGTGCCAACAGCCAAATCCCGAGTCCCCAAGGAACTGAAGCTTTCTTT. Translation gives CANSQIPSPQGTEAFF.

The sample holds many counts of this clonotype. The chain joins TRBV6-2 or TRBV6-3 to TRBJ1-1; 9 bases line up with TRBD1. This CDR3 contains 17 residues. V shed 0 bases and J 0 bases; nucleotides not matched to a gene: 5. Germline values: CDR1 MNHEY, CDR2 SVGEGT. The CDR3 protein is CASSYSLDRGMNTEAFF. DNA for the CDR3: TGTGCCAGCAGTTACTCGCTGGACAGGGGCATGAACACTGAAGCTTTCTTT.

As regards this clonotype: A read error may explain this, as a much larger clone is one base away. The V and J genes are TRBV12-3 or TRBV12-4 and TRBJ2-1; 10 nucleotides agree with TRBD1. The CDR3 runs 17 residues. The CDR3 region is CASSDIPGQGSSNDQFF. The DNA for the CDR3 is TGTGCCAGCAGTGATATACCGGGACAGGGGTCTTCTAATGATCAGTTCTTC.

There are a few counts of this clonotype. The rearrangement joins TRBV2 to TRBJ2-5; 10 positions agree with TRBD2. Germline V gene sequence: CDR1 SNHLY, CDR2 FYNNEI. The CDR3 consists of 15 residues. With V trimmed by 8 bases and J by 1 base, 7 bases remained unmatched. CDR3 DNA: TGTGCCAGCCCCCTTAGCGGGGGGACCCAAGAGACCCAGTACTTC. Translating gives CASPLSGGTQETQYF.

In this sample, this clonotype turned up a few times. This sequence joins TRBV28 and TRBJ1-2, with 8 positions matching TRBD1. The V gene end was trimmed by 5 bases and the J gene end by 8 bases; junction bases not matched to a gene: 10. Germline CDR1 reads MDHEN; CDR2 reads SYDVKM. The CDR3 totals 14 residues. The CDR3 DNA reads as TGTGCCAGCAGTCTGGCGGGGTCAGGGGGCGGCTACACCTTC. Amino acids: CASSLAGSGGGYTF.

This clonotype came up once. J is TRBJ1-1 and V is TRBV4-3, with D tentatively TRBD1 (5 bases). Trimming removed 0 bases from V and 4 bases from J, with 21 bases in between. The germline gives CDR1 LGHNA, CDR2 YSLEER. The CDR3 contains 18 residues. CDR3 DNA sequence: TGCGCCAGCAGCCAAGATCCGTGGGGGAAATCATCCCTCACTGAAGCTTTCTTT. Translation gives CASSQDPWGKSSLTEAFF.

This chain joins TRBV7-6 and TRBJ2-1; D may be TRBD1 or TRBD2 (5 bases each). V lost 5 bases to trimming and J lost 7 bases, with 12 bases between them. This CDR3 contains 13 residues. The germline gives CDR1 SGHVS, CDR2 FNYEAQ. The DNA of the CDR3 is TGTGCCAGCAGCACTAGGGGCAGGAATGAGCAGTTCTTC. Protein sequence: CASSTRGRNEQFF.

The chain joins TRBV29-1 to TRBJ2-7; TRBD1 is a possible D gene (5 bases). CDR3 length: 11 amino acids. Germline V gene sequence: CDR1 SQVTM, CDR2 ANQGSEA. V was cut by 5 bases and J by 3 bases, with 8 bases left in between. In nucleotides, the CDR3 is TGCAGCGTTATTCAGGGCTACGAGCAGTACGTC. Its translation is CSVIQGYEQYV.

This clonotype was detected ten times or more. The chain uses TRBV7-8 and TRBJ2-1, with 9 bases fitting TRBD2. The CDR3 totals 17 residues. From germline, CDR1 is SGHVS and CDR2 FQNEAQ. V trimming: 2 bases; J trimming: 10 bases; junction bases outside the gene matches: 15. CDR3 sequence: CASSLIYGGGGRGEQFF. CDR3 nucleotide sequence: TGTGCCAGCAGCTTAATTTATGGCGGGGGGGGCCGAGGGGAGCAGTTCTTC.

This clonotype showed up just a few times. V gene TRBV29-1 combines with J gene TRBJ2-1; 10 bases fit TRBD1. This CDR3 region has 15 residues. The junction had 12 bases not matched to a gene; V was cut back by 1 base and J by 12 bases. CDR1 is SQVTM and CDR2 is ANQGSEA in the germline V gene. Written as DNA, the CDR3 is TGCAGCGTTGAAGGAAGACAGGGGGCCATTTCCCCGCAGTTCTTC. It encodes CSVEGRQGAISPQFF.